The entry below gives a single T cell receptor beta chain sequence along with its context. Its antigen is not known. The sample is drawn from a study of cytomegalovirus exposure and HLA in healthy donors. Study observations and caveats: Researchers counted over 150 TCR beta chains as cytomegalovirus-associated. Sequencing probably produced one cluster of sequence variants that were highly shared. A few CMV-associated chains proved CMV antigen-specific in vitro. A later analysis found that most CMV-associated TCR beta chains appeared HLA-restricted.

V gave up 8 bases and J gave up 4 bases; unmatched junction bases: 18. The CDR3 spans 19 residues. Germline V gene lookup returns CDR1 SGHAT and CDR2 FQNNGV. Primers for the PCR totalled 60 Vbeta and 13 Jbeta. Sequencing used immunoSEQ multiplex PCR; TCRdb keeps in-frame clones, though not all of them. The table lists over 200,000 clones, roughly 79% of them singletons. The V gene is TRBV11-2, the J gene TRBJ2-2; 11 positions match TRBD1. Sequencing was performed on PBMCs. The receptor was isolated from a woman in her forties in good health and CMV-seronegative. CDR3 coding DNA: TGTGCCAGCCGAGGTTGGACTGGTGCGGGGACAGGGGGCACCGGGGAGCTGTTTTTT. Amino acid sequence: CASRGWTGAGTGGTGELFF. Combining the CDR3 with reference TRBV11-2 and TRBJ2-2 gives the whole variable domain EAGVAQSPRYKIIEKRQSVAFWCNPISGHATLYWYQQILGQGPKLLIQFQNNGVVDDSQLPKDRFSAERLKGVDSTLKIQPAKLEDSAVYLCASRGWTGAGTGGTGELFFGEGSRLTVL.